This TCR beta chain was sequenced for a study of response to subunit inactivated influenza vaccine. Study-wide results and caveats: The authors offered the suggestion that each seasonal influenza vaccination recruits few new T cells.

TCRdb used MiXCR to reprocess the RT-PCR reads, holding one entry per CDR3 protein. The table shows just under 550,000 distinct CDR3 sequences, with around 21% occurring only once. Note on this clonotype: Its target is unknown.

The CDR3 covers 15 residues. V shed 7 bases and J 7 bases; nucleotides not matched to a gene: 12. In germline, CDR1 is MNHNS, CDR2 SASEGT. The same data also contributed to another study, on T cells expressing NK-cell markers. That study reports: 5'RACE template switching built TCR beta cDNA with unique molecular identifiers. One of eight sequenced donors was HCMV-seronegative; the other seven were seropositive. Dominance of the CD3+CD56-NKG2C+ fraction by these clonotypes also held in several donors. HCMV specificity was not established for the expanded NKG2C+ T cell clones.

This TCR came from a man in his forties or fifties who received an inactivated influenza vaccine. The rearrangement uses TRBV6-1 and TRBJ1-4; TRBD1 matches at 7 bases. The sequenced sample was CD4+ T cells sorted from PBMCs, obtained roughly 12 days after vaccination. This CDR3 is CASTQYRGHGEKLFF. The DNA of the CDR3 is TGTGCCAGCACTCAGTATAGGGGGCATGGTGAAAAACTGTTTTTT.